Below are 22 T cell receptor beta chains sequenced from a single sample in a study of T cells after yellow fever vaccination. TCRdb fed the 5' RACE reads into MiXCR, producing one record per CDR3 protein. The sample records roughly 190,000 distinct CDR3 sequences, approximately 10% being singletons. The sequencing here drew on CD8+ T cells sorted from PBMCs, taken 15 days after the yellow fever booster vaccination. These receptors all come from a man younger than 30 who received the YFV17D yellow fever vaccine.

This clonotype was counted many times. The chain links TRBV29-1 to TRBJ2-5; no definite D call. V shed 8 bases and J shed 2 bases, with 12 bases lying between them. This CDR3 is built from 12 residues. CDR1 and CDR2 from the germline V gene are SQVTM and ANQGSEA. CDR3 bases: TGCAGCTTCTCACGGCTACAAGAGACCCAGTACTTC. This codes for CSFSRLQETQYF.

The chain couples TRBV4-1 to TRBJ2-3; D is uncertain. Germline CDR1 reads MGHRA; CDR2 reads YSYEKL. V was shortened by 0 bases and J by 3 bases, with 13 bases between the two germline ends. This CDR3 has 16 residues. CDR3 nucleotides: TGCGCCAGCAGCCAAGATGGTCGTCGGGTAACAGATACGCAGTATTTT. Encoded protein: CASSQDGRRVTDTQYF.

This chain's CDR3 is CASSVEGLAEETQYF. In DNA form, the CDR3 reads TGTGCCAGCAGCGTAGAGGGACTAGCGGAAGAGACCCAGTACTTC. This sequence joins TRBV9 and TRBJ2-5; 11 nucleotides match TRBD2. Germline CDR1 SGDLS, CDR2 YYNGEE. The CDR3 is 15 amino acids. V trimming: 0 bases; J trimming: 3 bases; junction bases outside the gene matches: 1.

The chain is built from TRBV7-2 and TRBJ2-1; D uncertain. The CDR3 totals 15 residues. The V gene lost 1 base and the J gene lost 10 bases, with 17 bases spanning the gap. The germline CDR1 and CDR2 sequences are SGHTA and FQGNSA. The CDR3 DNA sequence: TGTGCCAGCAGCTTAGACTCAGGTACTCTCCTGGAGCAGTTCTTC. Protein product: CASSLDSGTLLEQFF.

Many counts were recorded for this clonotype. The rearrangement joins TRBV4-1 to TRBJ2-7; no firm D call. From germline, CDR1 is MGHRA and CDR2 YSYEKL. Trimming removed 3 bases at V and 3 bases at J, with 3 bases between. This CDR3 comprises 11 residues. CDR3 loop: CASSQNYEQYF. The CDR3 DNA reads TGCGCCAGCAGCCAGAACTACGAGCAGTACTTC.

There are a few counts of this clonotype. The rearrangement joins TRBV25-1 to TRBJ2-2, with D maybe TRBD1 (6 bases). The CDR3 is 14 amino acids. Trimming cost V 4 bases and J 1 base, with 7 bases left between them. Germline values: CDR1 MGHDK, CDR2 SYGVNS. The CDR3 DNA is TGTGCCAGCAGTGTACAGGGGAACACCGGGGAGCTGTTTTTT. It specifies CASSVQGNTGELFF.

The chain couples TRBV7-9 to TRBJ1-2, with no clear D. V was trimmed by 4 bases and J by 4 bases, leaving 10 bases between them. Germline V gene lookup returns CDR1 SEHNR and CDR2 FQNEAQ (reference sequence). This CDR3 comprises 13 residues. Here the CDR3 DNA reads TGTGCCAGCAGCTCGGGGATGGGCTATGGCTACACCTTC. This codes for CASSSGMGYGYTF.

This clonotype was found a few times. CDR3 in DNA: TGCGCCAGCAGCTTGGAGGTTCAGGACAACACCTACGAGCAGTACTTC. Protein product: CASSLEVQDNTYEQYF. This chain connects TRBV5-1 to TRBJ2-7; D is possibly TRBD1 (5 bases). V gave up 0 bases and J gave up 2 bases, with 15 bases separating them. The CDR3 length is 16 residues. Germline CDR1 is SGHRS and CDR2 is YFSETQ.

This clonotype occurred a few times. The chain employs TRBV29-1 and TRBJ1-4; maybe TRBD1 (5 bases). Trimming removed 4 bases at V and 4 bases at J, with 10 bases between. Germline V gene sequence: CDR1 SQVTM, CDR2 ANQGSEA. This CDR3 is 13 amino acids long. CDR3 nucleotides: TGCAGCGTTGCGGGACCAATTAATGAAAAACTGTTTTTT. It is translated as CSVAGPINEKLFF.

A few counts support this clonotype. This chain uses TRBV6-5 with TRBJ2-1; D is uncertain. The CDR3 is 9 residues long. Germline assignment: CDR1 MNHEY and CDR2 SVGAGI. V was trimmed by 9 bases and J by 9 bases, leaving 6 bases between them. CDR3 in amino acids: CARLIEQFF. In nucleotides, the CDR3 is TGTGCCAGGCTGATTGAGCAGTTCTTC.

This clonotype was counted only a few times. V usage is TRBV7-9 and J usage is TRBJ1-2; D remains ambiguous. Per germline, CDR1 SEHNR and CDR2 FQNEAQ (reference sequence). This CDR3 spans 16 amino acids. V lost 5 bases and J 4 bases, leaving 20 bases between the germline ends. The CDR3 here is CASSADGAGILYGYTF. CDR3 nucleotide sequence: TGTGCCAGCAGCGCCGATGGAGCAGGCATCCTCTATGGCTACACCTTC.

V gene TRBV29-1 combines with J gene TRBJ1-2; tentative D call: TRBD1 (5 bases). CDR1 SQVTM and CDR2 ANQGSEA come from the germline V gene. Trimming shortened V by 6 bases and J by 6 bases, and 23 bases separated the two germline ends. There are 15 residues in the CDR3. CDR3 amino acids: CSVTIPGPLPDGYTF. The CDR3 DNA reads TGCAGCGTCACCATACCGGGACCCCTCCCGGATGGCTACACCTTC.

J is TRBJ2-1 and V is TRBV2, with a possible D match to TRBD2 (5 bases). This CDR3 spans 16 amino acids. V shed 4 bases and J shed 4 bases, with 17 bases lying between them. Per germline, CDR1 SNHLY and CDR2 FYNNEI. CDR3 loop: CASSVAPHRGYNEQFF. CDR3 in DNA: TGTGCCAGCAGTGTCGCCCCCCATCGGGGATACAATGAGCAGTTCTTC. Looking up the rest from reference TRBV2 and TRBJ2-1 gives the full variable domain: EPEVTQTPSHQVTQMGQEVILRCVPISNHLYFYWYRQILGQKVEFLVSFYNNEISEKSEIFDDQFSVERPDGSNFTLKIRSTKLEDSAMYFCASSVAPHRGYNEQFFGPGTRLTVL.

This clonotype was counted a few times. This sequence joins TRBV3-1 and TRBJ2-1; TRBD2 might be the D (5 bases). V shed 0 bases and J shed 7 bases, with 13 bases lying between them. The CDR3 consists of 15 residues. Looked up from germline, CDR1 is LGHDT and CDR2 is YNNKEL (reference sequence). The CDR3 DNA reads TGTGCCAGCAGCCAAGAGGTCGCAGGACTGAATGAGCAGTTCTTC. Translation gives CASSQEVAGLNEQFF.

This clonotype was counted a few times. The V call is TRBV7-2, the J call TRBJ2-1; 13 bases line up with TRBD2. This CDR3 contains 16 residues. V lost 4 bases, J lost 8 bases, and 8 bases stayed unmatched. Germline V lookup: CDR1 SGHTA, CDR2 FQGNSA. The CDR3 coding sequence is TGTGCCAGCAGCTCCTTCGGACTAGCGGGGGTGGATGAGCAGTTCTTC. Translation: CASSSFGLAGVDEQFF.

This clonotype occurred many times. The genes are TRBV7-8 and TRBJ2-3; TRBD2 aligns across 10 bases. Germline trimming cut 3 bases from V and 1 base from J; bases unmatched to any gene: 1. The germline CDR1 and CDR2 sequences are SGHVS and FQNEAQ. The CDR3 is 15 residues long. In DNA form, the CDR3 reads TGTGCCAGCAGCTTCACTAGCGGGGGCACAGATACGCAGTATTTT. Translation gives CASSFTSGGTDTQYF.

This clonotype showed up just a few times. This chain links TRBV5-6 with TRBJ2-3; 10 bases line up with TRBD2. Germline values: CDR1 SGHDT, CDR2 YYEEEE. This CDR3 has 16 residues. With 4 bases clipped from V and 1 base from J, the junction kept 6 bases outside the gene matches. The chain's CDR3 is CASSEITSGGTDTQYF. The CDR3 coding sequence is TGTGCCAGCAGCGAGATCACTAGCGGGGGCACAGATACGCAGTATTTT. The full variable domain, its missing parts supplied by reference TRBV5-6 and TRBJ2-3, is DAGVTQSPTHLIKTRGQQVTLRCSPKSGHDTVSWYQQALGQGPQFIFQYYEEEERQRGNFPDRFSGHQFPNYSSELNVNALLLGDSALYLCASSEITSGGTDTQYFGPGTRLTVL.

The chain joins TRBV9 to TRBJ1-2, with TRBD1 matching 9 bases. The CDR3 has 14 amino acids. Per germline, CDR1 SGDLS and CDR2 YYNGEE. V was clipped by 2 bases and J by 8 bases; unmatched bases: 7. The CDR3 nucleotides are TGTGCCAGCAGCGTCGGGACAGGGAGGGTCGGCTACACCTTC. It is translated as CASSVGTGRVGYTF. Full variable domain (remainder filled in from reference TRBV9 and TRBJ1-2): DSGVTQTPKHLITATGQRVTLRCSPRSGDLSVYWYQQSLDQGLQFLIQYYNGEERAKGNILERFSAQQFPDLHSELNLSSLELGDSALYFCASSVGTGRVGYTFGSGTRLTVV.

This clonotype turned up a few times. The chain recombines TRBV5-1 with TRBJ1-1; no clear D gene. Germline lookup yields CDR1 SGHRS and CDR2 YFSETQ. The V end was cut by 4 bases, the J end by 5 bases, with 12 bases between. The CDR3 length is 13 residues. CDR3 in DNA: TGCGCCAGCAGCGGCTCTTCAGGAACTGAAGCTTTCTTT. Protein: CASSGSSGTEAFF.

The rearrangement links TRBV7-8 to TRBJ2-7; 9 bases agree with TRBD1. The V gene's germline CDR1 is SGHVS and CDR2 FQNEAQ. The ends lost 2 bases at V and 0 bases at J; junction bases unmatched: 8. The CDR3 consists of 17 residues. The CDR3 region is CASSLSGTGYRSYEQYV. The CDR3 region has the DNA TGTGCCAGCAGCTTATCCGGGACAGGGTACCGCTCCTACGAGCAGTACGTC.

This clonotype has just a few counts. The CDR3 nucleotides are TGTGCCTGCCTCCCAGGGGCGGATACGCAGTATTTT. This codes for CACLPGADTQYF. The chain is built from TRBV30 and TRBJ2-3; TRBD1 is a possible D gene (6 bases). V dropped 6 bases and J dropped 6 bases, with 13 bases sitting between them. CDR1 is GTSNPN, CDR2 SVGIG, per germline (reference sequence). The CDR3 has 12 residues.

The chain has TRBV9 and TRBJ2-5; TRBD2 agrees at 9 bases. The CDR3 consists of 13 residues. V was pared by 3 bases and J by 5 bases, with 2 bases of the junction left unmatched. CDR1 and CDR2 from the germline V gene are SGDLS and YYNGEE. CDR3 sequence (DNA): TGTGCCAGCAGCGGGACTAGCGAGGAGACCCAGTACTTC. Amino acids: CASSGTSEETQYF.